Below, 19 T cell receptor beta chains from the same sample are listed, as sequenced in a study of early T cells in non-severe SARS-CoV-2 infection. One entry per CDR3 protein, called by TCRdb with MiXCR from the 5' RACE reads. The data contain 85,000 to 120,000 distinct CDR3 sequences, about an eighth of them singletons. The specimen sequenced was whole blood. The receptors were gathered from an adult who was a healthcare worker with PCR-confirmed SARS-CoV-2 infection or an uninfected control (not recorded which).

The table lists this clonotype with many counts. V and J are TRBV4-1 and TRBJ1-2; D might be TRBD1 (5 bases). V lost 3 bases, J lost 8 bases, and 10 bases lay in between. CDR3 length equals 12 residues. The germline V gene encodes CDR1 MGHRA and CDR2 YSYEKL. The CDR3 region is CASSHIGDGYTF. The CDR3 coding sequence is TGCGCCAGCAGCCATATTGGGGACGGCTACACCTTC.

The chain is built from TRBV7-2 and TRBJ2-1; a possible D gene is TRBD2 (6 bases). CDR1 is SGHTA and CDR2 is FQGNSA in the germline V gene. The CDR3 spans 15 residues. With 3 bases removed from V and 2 bases from J, the gap between germline ends came to 11 bases. The DNA of the CDR3 is TGTGCCAGCAGCTTGGGGGACTGGACCTACAATGAGCAGTTCTTC. Its translation is CASSLGDWTYNEQFF.

This clonotype occurred a few times. The chain recombines TRBV28 with TRBJ2-7, with D hard to call. The CDR3 extends over 12 amino acids. The germline V gene has CDR1 MDHEN and CDR2 SYDVKM. The V and J ends lost 8 bases and 2 bases respectively, with 10 bases between them. The CDR3 sequence: CASRGLTYEQYF. In nucleotides, the CDR3 is TGTGCCAGCCGCGGCCTTACCTACGAGCAGTACTTC. Full variable domain (rest looked up from reference TRBV28 and TRBJ2-7): DVKVTQSSRYLVKRTGEKVFLECVQDMDHENMFWYRQDPGLGLRLIYFSYDVKMKEKGDIPEGYSVSREKKERFSLILESASTNQTSMYLCASRGLTYEQYFGPGTRLTVT.

This clonotype was seen only a few times. The gene calls are TRBV5-1 and TRBJ2-1, with TRBD1 identical over 9 bases. There are 15 residues in the CDR3. V dropped 4 bases and J dropped 9; count of bases not matched to a gene: 11. Germline V gene lookup returns CDR1 SGHRS and CDR2 YFSETQ. The CDR3 coding sequence is TGCGCCAGCAGCCCCCACATGGACAGGGGTGCTGAGCAGTTCTTC. It is translated as CASSPHMDRGAEQFF.

This clonotype was counted between two and nine times. The rearrangement joins TRBV12-3 or TRBV12-4 to TRBJ1-6; D call uncertain. Trimming cost V 6 bases and J 9 bases, with 21 bases left between them. CDR3 length equals 16 residues. DNA for the CDR3: TGTGCCAGCAGCCTGAGAGGCCGCGCGACGGGTTCACCCCTCCACTTT. The encoded protein is CASSLRGRATGSPLHF.

The V call is TRBV28, the J call TRBJ1-1; D unclear. Germline CDR1 is MDHEN and CDR2 is SYDVKM. The CDR3 has 12 amino acids. V lost 7 bases, J lost 3 bases, and 9 bases lay in between. The CDR3 loop reads CASKLADTEAFF. In DNA form, the CDR3 reads TGTGCCAGCAAGTTGGCGGACACTGAAGCTTTCTTT.

This clonotype has a handful of counts. The CDR3: CASSVGGSQTDTQYF. The CDR3 bases are TGTGCCAGCAGCGTAGGTGGGAGTCAAACAGATACGCAGTATTTT. The chain employs TRBV9 and TRBJ2-3, with D perhaps matching TRBD2 (5 bases). Trimming removed 0 bases at V and 3 bases at J, with 11 bases between. This CDR3 is built from 15 residues. Germline loops: CDR1 SGDLS, CDR2 YYNGEE.

This clonotype was recorded a few times. The rearrangement uses TRBV5-1 and TRBJ2-7; no definite D call. The CDR3 is 14 amino acids. The germline CDR1 and CDR2 sequences are SGHRS and YFSETQ. The V and J ends lost 0 bases and 5 bases respectively, with 12 bases between them. The CDR3 spells CASSLVGLQHEQYF. CDR3 coding DNA: TGCGCCAGCAGCTTGGTTGGGCTTCAGCACGAGCAGTACTTC.

In its sample, this clonotype was seen many times. This chain links TRBV5-1 with TRBJ2-5; 7 bases map to TRBD2. Germline V gives CDR1 SGHRS, CDR2 YFSETQ. The CDR3 totals 14 residues. The J segment lost 4 bases and the V segment lost 4 bases, leaving 7 bases of the junction unmatched. CDR3 amino acids: CASSPETGGETQYF. In DNA, the CDR3 is TGCGCCAGCAGCCCAGAGACGGGGGGAGAGACCCAGTACTTC. The full variable domain, with the rest looked up from reference TRBV5-1 and TRBJ2-5, is KAGVTQTPRYLIKTRGQQVTLSCSPISGHRSVSWYQQTPGQGLQFLFEYFSETQRNKGNFPGRFSGRQFSNSRSEMNVSTLELGDSALYLCASSPETGGETQYFGPGTRLLVL.

This clonotype was seen many times. The rearrangement joins TRBV10-2 to TRBJ1-2; D ambiguous. V dropped 3 bases and J dropped 9 bases, with 8 bases sitting between them. CDR3 length equals 11 residues. Germline V CDR1 and CDR2: WSHSY, SAAADI. The DNA of the CDR3 is TGCGCCAGCAGTGACAAGGAGCGCTACACCTTC. Residues: CASSDKERYTF.

This clonotype was found a few times. The V call is TRBV11-2, the J call TRBJ1-5; 9 nucleotides align to TRBD1. The length of the CDR3 is 16 residues. J was trimmed by 5 bases and V by 4 bases; bases with no gene match: 9. The germline V gene has CDR1 SGHAT and CDR2 FQNNGV. The CDR3 loop reads CASSSGTGWVDQPQHF. CDR3 DNA sequence: TGTGCCAGCAGCTCGGGGACAGGGTGGGTAGATCAGCCCCAGCATTTT.

This chain uses TRBV18 with TRBJ2-3; no reliable D call. The germline V and J ends were trimmed by 4 bases and 2 bases, with 10 bases remaining between them. There are 14 residues in the CDR3. Per the germline V gene, CDR1 is KGHSH and CDR2 is LQKENI. The CDR3 here is CASSLVSTTDTQYF. The CDR3 coding sequence is TGTGCCAGCTCACTCGTTAGTACCACAGATACGCAGTATTTT.

J is TRBJ1-5 and V is TRBV6-5; 7 bases are a match to TRBD1. The CDR3 length is 17 residues. The V gene's germline CDR1 is MNHEY and CDR2 SVGAGI. V lost 4 bases, J lost 4 bases, and 13 bases stayed unmatched. CDR3 sequence (DNA): TGTGCCAGCAGTTCCACACGACCGACAGGGCGGAATCAGCCCCAGCATTTT. It encodes CASSSTRPTGRNQPQHF.

The chain combines TRBV28 with TRBJ2-5, with a tentative D call TRBD2 (6 bases). This CDR3 is 13 amino acids long. CDR1 MDHEN and CDR2 SYDVKM come from the germline V gene. The ends were cut back, 5 bases at V and 2 bases at J, with 9 bases in the middle. DNA of the CDR3: TGTGCCAGCAGTGTTGGGGGGCAAGAGACCCAGTACTTC. As protein: CASSVGGQETQYF.

There are a few counts of this clonotype. The chain recombines TRBV16 with TRBJ2-7; maybe TRBD2 (5 bases). Germline assignment: CDR1 KGHSY and CDR2 FQNENV. The V end was cut by 0 bases, the J end by 3 bases, with 9 bases between. The CDR3 is made up of 14 amino acids. CDR3 sequence reads: CASSQSGRGYEQYF. The DNA of the CDR3 is TGTGCCAGCAGCCAATCAGGGAGAGGCTACGAGCAGTACTTC.

This clonotype was observed at least ten times. The chain uses TRBV3-1 and TRBJ2-5; D is tentatively TRBD1 or TRBD2 (5 bases each). The length of the CDR3 is 15 residues. Germline V gives CDR1 LGHDT, CDR2 YNNKEL (reference sequence). With 0 bases removed from V and 7 bases from J, the gap between germline ends came to 15 bases. CDR3 sequence: CASSQDPGRDGTQYF. In DNA form, the CDR3 reads TGTGCCAGCAGCCAAGATCCGGGCAGGGACGGGACCCAGTACTTC.

This clonotype turned up a few times. This sequence joins TRBV7-9 and TRBJ1-3; 9 bases match TRBD1. CDR1 SEHNR and CDR2 FQNEAQ come from the germline V gene (reference sequence). This CDR3 spans 17 amino acids. The J segment lost 1 base and the V segment lost 5 bases, leaving 9 bases of the junction unmatched. In nucleotides, the CDR3 is TGTGCCAGCAGCAAAGGACAGGGGATTTTATCTGGAAACACCATATATTTT. It encodes CASSKGQGILSGNTIYF.

The chain couples TRBV27 to TRBJ2-7, with D hard to call. V gave up 4 bases and J gave up 0 bases, with 10 bases separating them. CDR3 length: 14 residues. From germline, CDR1 is MNHEY and CDR2 SMNVEV (reference sequence). CDR3 protein: CASSSYSSSYEQYF. The CDR3 nucleotides are TGTGCCAGCAGTTCTTACTCCAGCTCCTACGAGCAGTACTTC.

In this sample, this clonotype turned up a few times. The chain combines TRBV29-1 with TRBJ2-1, with 7 bases lining up with TRBD1. CDR3 size: 10 residues. CDR1 SQVTM and CDR2 ANQGSEA come from the germline V gene. J was trimmed by 7 bases and V by 7 bases; bases with no gene match: 1. The DNA of the CDR3 is TGCAGCGCAGGGGGAAATGAGCAGTTCTTC. Amino acids: CSAGGNEQFF.